This TCR beta chain originates from a study of radiation and T cells in renal cell carcinoma. Findings of the study overall: From baseline, blood top tumor clonotypes peaked at 2 weeks post-radiation.

Sequenced by immunoSEQ multiplex PCR; TCRdb stores in-frame clones only, minus some. The sample contains approximately 120,000 clones, approximately 78% of which appear only once. Concerning this clone: Its target is not known.

Time point of the sample: baseline pretreatment blood. The treatment: 15 Gy SBRT to primary tumor, nephrectomy 4 weeks later. The patient's renal cell carcinoma had clear cell pathology. Germline assignment: CDR1 MNHEY and CDR2 SMNVEV (reference sequence). V lost 2 bases and J 3 bases, leaving 11 bases between the germline ends. The CDR3 is made up of 14 amino acids. The clonotype originates from a woman aged 55-70 years with renal cell carcinoma. Sequenced here: blood, sampled from a patient whose treatment included radiotherapy and nephrectomy. The chain uses TRBV27 and TRBJ2-7; the D call may be TRBD1 or TRBD2 (5 bases each). DNA for the CDR3: TGTGCCAGCAGTTTAGGTCCGAGGGGCTACGAGCAGTACTTC. It yields the protein CASSLGPRGYEQYF.